The entry below gives a single TCR beta chain sequence along with its context. The target antigen is unknown. This sample is drawn from a study of cytomegalovirus exposure and HLA in healthy donors. General study results and limits: The study put some 160 TCR beta chains on its list as cytomegalovirus-associated.

The data were produced by immunoSEQ multiplex PCR, yet TCRdb's version contains in-frame clones alone and is incomplete. The table records 70,000 to 80,000 clones, around 94% of them present only once. In germline, CDR1 is SGHVS, CDR2 FNYEAQ. The CDR3 sequence is 15 residues long. Trimming cost V 0 bases and J 2 bases, with 10 bases left between them. Sequenced sample: PBMCs. The rearrangement joins TRBV7-6 to TRBJ2-5, with no clear D. The TCR originated in a woman in her late teens or twenties in good health and CMV-seropositive. The CDR3 nucleotides are TGTGCCAGCAGCTTAGCCCTACCTAAACAAGAGACCCAGTACTTC. Protein: CASSLALPKQETQYF.